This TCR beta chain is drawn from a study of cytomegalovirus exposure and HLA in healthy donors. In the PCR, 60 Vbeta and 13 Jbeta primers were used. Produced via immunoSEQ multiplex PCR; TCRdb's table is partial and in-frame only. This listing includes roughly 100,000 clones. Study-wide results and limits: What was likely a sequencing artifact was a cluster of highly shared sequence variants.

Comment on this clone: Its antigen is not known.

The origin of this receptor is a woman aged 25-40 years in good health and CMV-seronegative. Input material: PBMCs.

The CDR3 DNA is TGCGCCAGCAGCTTGGAACTAGCGACGGAGCAGTTCTTC. This codes for CASSLELATEQFF. V usage is TRBV5-1 and J usage is TRBJ2-1, with TRBD2 matching 7 bases. Germline V CDR1 and CDR2: SGHRS, YFSETQ. Losses at the gene ends were 0 bases for V and 10 bases for J; bases not matched to a gene: 4. The CDR3 extends over 13 amino acids.